The clone carrying this T cell receptor beta chain has only a few counts. The antigen is not known. The CDR3 totals 16 residues. V lost 7 bases and J lost 1; bases outside the gene matches: 13. Germline V gene sequence: CDR1 SGHAT, CDR2 FQNNGV. From the reads, TCRdb called clonotypes with MiXCR, one entry per CDR3 protein. This table has tens of thousands of distinct CDR3 sequences, about a fifth appearing once. This entry is derived from a study of T cell repertoires in cytomegalovirus infection. This sample comprised CD8+ T cells from cultured PBMCs, obtained from culture after CMV antigen stimulation. The sequence was collected from a human donor in good health (CMV status not recorded). Some clones in this sample may be carry-over from other donors' samples. V usage is TRBV11-2 and J usage is TRBJ2-7; TRBD2 agrees at 7 bases. This chain's CDR3 is CASTFAGGTLSYEQYF. CDR3 coding DNA: TGTGCCAGCACCTTCGCCGGGGGGACTTTATCCTACGAGCAGTACTTC.